One TCR beta chain is described in this entry. Its antigen is as yet unknown. Vbeta (60) and Jbeta (13) primers were used in the PCR. Produced via immunoSEQ multiplex PCR; TCRdb's table is partial and in-frame only. The top ten clones hold more than 2% of a sample with 140,000 to 150,000 clones, around 84% of them seen once. The data were taken from a study of cytomegalovirus exposure and HLA in healthy donors. CDR1 SEHNR and CDR2 FQNEAQ come from the germline V gene (reference sequence). This CDR3 spans 15 amino acids. Trimming pared 3 bases from V and 8 bases from J, leaving 17 bases between. Whole-study findings and limits: Accurate HLA-A and HLA-B prediction from TCR beta sequences was reported for most subjects. Rarity held for most TCR sequences, but there were some public TCRs that occurred in many donors.

The sequence was obtained from a boy aged 2 to 10 in good health and CMV-seronegative. Sequences were obtained from PBMCs. The chain combines TRBV7-9 with TRBJ2-1; possibly TRBD2 for D (6 bases). Written as DNA, the CDR3 is TGTGCCAGCAGCTTCGCGAACGGGGGTCTCTATGAGCAGTTCTTC. This sequence encodes CASSFANGGLYEQFF.